Below, 16 T cell receptor beta chains from the same sample are listed, as sequenced in a study of OX40 agonist ivuxolimab in advanced cancers. Profiling relied on immunoSEQ multiplex PCR, and the TCRdb table lists in-frame clones only, not all of them. Seen here are 36,000 or so clones, approximately 79% observed once, and the top ten hold over 8.5%. This specimen consisted of CD4+ or CD8+ T cells sorted from blood, obtained in a trial of the OX40 agonist ivuxolimab. The receptors originated from an adult with an advanced solid tumor such as melanoma, head and neck, liver or kidney cancer.

The CDR3 loop is CASSLSVWYGYTF. The DNA for the CDR3 is TGTGCCAGCAGTTTAAGTGTTTGGTATGGCTACACCTTC. The gene calls are TRBV28 and TRBJ1-2; D uncertain. This CDR3 is built from 13 residues. CDR1 and CDR2 from the germline V gene are MDHEN and SYDVKM. Trimming took 2 bases from V and 5 from J, leaving 9 bases between them.

This clone was counted a few times. The J gene is TRBJ1-1, the V gene TRBV10-1; unclear D gene. The CDR3 contains 13 residues. Germline V gives CDR1 WNHNN, CDR2 SYGVQD (reference sequence). Deletions cut 8 bases from V and 1 base from J, with 11 bases between. Here the CDR3 reads CASSGRPNTEAFF. CDR3 nucleotide sequence: TGCGCCAGCTCTGGACGACCGAACACTGAAGCTTTCTTT.

The CDR3 here is CASSPRQGASYEQYF. The CDR3 DNA reads as TGTGCCAGCAGCCCGCGACAGGGGGCTTCCTACGAGCAGTACTTC. The rearrangement links TRBV7-6 to TRBJ2-5, with 10 positions matching TRBD1. TRBJ2-7 matches the DNA end more closely, so the J call is doubtful. This CDR3 has 15 residues. Per germline, CDR1 SGHVS and CDR2 FNYEAQ.

J is TRBJ2-2 and V is TRBV7-9, with D possibly being TRBD2 (5 bases). V lost 2 bases and J lost 5, with 6 bases in between. Germline V lookup: CDR1 SEHNR, CDR2 FQNEAQ (reference sequence). The CDR3 runs to 13 residues. The CDR3 coding sequence is TGTGCCAGCAGCTTAACGGGGACCGGGGAGCTGTTTTTT. As protein: CASSLTGTGELFF.

In its sample, this clone was seen once. The chain carries TRBV7-3 and TRBJ1-4; D perhaps matches TRBD1 (6 bases). The germline V gene encodes CDR1 SGHTA and CDR2 FQGTGA. V was trimmed by 1 base and J by 4 bases, leaving 10 bases between them. The CDR3 runs 15 residues. The CDR3: CASSLSPGDNEKLFF. The CDR3 DNA reads as TGTGCCAGCAGCTTAAGTCCAGGGGATAATGAAAAACTGTTTTTT. The full variable domain, its missing parts supplied by reference TRBV7-3 and TRBJ1-4, is GAGVSQTPSNKVTEKGKYVELRCDPISGHTALYWYRQSLGQGPEFLIYFQGTGAADDSGLPNDRFFAVRPEGSVSTLKIQRTERGDSAVYLCASSLSPGDNEKLFFGSGTQLSVL.

This clone was recorded once. The chain uses TRBV29-1 and TRBJ2-7; the match to TRBD1 covers 8 bases. Germline assignment: CDR1 SQVTM and CDR2 ANQGSEA. There are 12 residues in the CDR3. The V gene end was trimmed by 7 bases and the J gene end by 4 bases; junction bases not matched to a gene: 6. As DNA, the CDR3 is TGCAGCGGGGGGACAGGCTCGTACGAGCAGTACTTC. Protein: CSGGTGSYEQYF.

The V and J genes are TRBV19 and TRBJ1-2; 7 bases fit TRBD1. This CDR3 is 15 amino acids long. The ends lost 4 bases at V and 2 bases at J; junction bases unmatched: 7. CDR1 LNHDA and CDR2 SQIVND come from the germline V gene (reference sequence). CDR3 in amino acids: CASSTLPTGNYGYTF. The CDR3 nucleotides are TGTGCCAGTAGTACCCTCCCGACAGGGAACTATGGCTACACCTTC.

The chain couples TRBV7-9 to TRBJ2-1; 11 positions match TRBD1. J gave up 4 bases and V 4 bases, and 9 bases lay outside the gene matches. The germline CDR1 and CDR2 sequences are SEHNR and FQNEAQ (reference sequence). This CDR3 is 17 amino acids long. Here the CDR3 reads CASSSSGQGGFYNEQFF. The CDR3 DNA reads TGTGCCAGCAGCTCTTCGGGACAGGGGGGATTTTACAATGAGCAGTTCTTC.

The rearrangement uses TRBV4-2 and TRBJ1-6; a possible D gene is TRBD1 (5 bases). Trimming took 3 bases from V and 8 from J, leaving 11 bases between them. Germline CDR1 LGHNA, CDR2 YNFKEQ. This CDR3 region has 14 residues. CDR3 sequence: CASSQWQGDSPLHF. The DNA for the CDR3 is TGTGCCAGCAGCCAGTGGCAAGGGGATTCACCCCTCCACTTT.

This chain uses TRBV20-1 with TRBJ2-3; TRBD2 aligns across 10 bases. The CDR3 is 11 residues long. Germline CDR1 reads DFQATT; CDR2 reads SNEGSKA (reference sequence). The CDR3 DNA follows: TGCAGACCTAGCGGGGGAGATACGCAGTATTTT. It is translated as CRPSGGDTQYF.

This clone was detected a few times. The rearrangement joins TRBV28 to TRBJ2-7; 10 bases line up with TRBD1. V dropped 6 bases and J dropped 0; count of bases not matched to a gene: 5. CDR3 length: 15 amino acids. CDR1 MDHEN and CDR2 SYDVKM come from the germline V gene. CDR3 sequence: CASRPGTGASYEQYF. DNA for the CDR3: TGTGCCAGCAGGCCCGGGACAGGGGCCTCCTACGAGCAGTACTTC.

The chain employs TRBV5-5 and TRBJ1-1, with D uncertain. Germline CDR1 reads SGHKS; CDR2 reads YYEKEE (reference sequence). With 7 bases removed from V and 3 bases from J, the gap between germline ends came to 10 bases. The CDR3 contains 12 residues. The CDR3 is CASVREDTEAFF. CDR3 sequence (DNA): TGTGCCAGCGTTCGGGAGGACACTGAAGCTTTCTTT.

The chain joins TRBV9 to TRBJ1-6; D might be TRBD1 (6 bases). Germline V CDR1 and CDR2: SGDLS, YYNGEE. CDR3 size: 14 residues. Between the trimmed V and J ends, which lost 2 bases and 5 bases, there was a span of 8 bases. CDR3 nucleotide sequence: TGTGCCAGCAGCGTGAGACAGGATAATTCACCCCTCCACTTT. Protein: CASSVRQDNSPLHF.

The chain's CDR3 is CASSRDPSSYEQYF. In nucleotides, the CDR3 is TGTGCCAGCAGTCGGGACCCGAGCTCCTACGAGCAGTACTTC. The J gene is TRBJ2-7, the V gene TRBV2; D possibly matches TRBD1 or TRBD2 (5 bases each). Germline V gives CDR1 SNHLY, CDR2 FYNNEI. CDR3 length: 14 amino acids. V lost 5 bases and J 0 bases, leaving 11 bases between the germline ends.

This clone was seen a single time. The chain carries TRBV6-1 and TRBJ1-1, with D tentatively TRBD1 (5 bases). Trimming took off 2 bases at V and 4 bases at J, with 17 bases between the two ends. Germline V CDR1 and CDR2: MNHNS, SASEGT. This CDR3 comprises 16 residues. The CDR3 loop reads CASSESSQAGGTEAFF. CDR3 DNA sequence: TGTGCCAGCAGTGAATCGTCTCAGGCGGGGGGCACTGAAGCTTTCTTT.

This sequence joins TRBV5-1 and TRBJ2-3, with 9 nucleotides matching TRBD2. V gave up 3 bases and J gave up 1 base; unmatched junction bases: 3. CDR3 length: 15 amino acids. Germline lookup yields CDR1 SGHRS and CDR2 YFSETQ. The CDR3 bases are TGCGCCAGCAGCTCCTCTAGCGGGGGCACAGATACGCAGTATTTT. Its translation is CASSSSSGGTDTQYF.